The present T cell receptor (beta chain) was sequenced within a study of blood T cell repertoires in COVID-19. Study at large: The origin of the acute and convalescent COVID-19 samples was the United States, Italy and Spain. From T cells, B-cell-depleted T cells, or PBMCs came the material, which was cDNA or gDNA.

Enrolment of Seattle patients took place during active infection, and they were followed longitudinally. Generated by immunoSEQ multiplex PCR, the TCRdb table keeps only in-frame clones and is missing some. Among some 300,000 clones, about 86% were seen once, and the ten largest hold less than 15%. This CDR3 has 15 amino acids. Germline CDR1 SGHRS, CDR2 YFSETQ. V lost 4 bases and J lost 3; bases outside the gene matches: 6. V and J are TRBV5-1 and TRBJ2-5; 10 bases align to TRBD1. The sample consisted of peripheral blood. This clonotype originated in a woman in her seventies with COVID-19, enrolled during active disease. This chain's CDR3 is CASSHSGTGEETQYF. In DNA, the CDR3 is TGCGCCAGCAGCCACTCCGGGACAGGGGAAGAGACCCAGTACTTC.